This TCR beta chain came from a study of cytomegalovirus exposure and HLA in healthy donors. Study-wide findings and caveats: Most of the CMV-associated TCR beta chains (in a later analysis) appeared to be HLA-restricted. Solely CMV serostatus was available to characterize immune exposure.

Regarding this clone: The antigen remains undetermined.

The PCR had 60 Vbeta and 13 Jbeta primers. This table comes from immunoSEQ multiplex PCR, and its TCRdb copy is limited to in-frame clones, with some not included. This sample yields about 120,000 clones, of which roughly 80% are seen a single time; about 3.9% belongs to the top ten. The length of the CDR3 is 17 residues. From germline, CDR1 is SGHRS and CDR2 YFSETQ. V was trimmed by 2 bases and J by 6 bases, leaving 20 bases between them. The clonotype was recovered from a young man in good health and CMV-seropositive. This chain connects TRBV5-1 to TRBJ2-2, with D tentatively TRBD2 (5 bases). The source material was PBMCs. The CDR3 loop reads CASSFTISVSKAGELFF. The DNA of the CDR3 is TGCGCCAGCAGCTTCACGATTAGCGTCAGTAAGGCCGGGGAGCTGTTTTTT. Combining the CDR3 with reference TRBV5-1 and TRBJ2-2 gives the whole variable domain KAGVTQTPRYLIKTRGQQVTLSCSPISGHRSVSWYQQTPGQGLQFLFEYFSETQRNKGNFPGRFSGRQFSNSRSEMNVSTLELGDSALYLCASSFTISVSKAGELFFGEGSRLTVL.